This T cell receptor (beta chain) appears in the sequencing data of a study of identical twins. Notes on the study in general: Out-of-frame beta sequences exhibited a weaker degree of excess twin sharing.

CDR1 and CDR2 from the germline V gene are KGHDR and SFDVKD. Trimming stripped 0 bases from V and 2 bases from J, with 10 bases between. This CDR3 is built from 16 residues. This clonotype was picked up many times. The antigen is not known. TCRdb redid the calling of the 5' RACE reads with MiXCR, one entry per CDR3 protein. The sample carries 310,000 or so distinct CDR3 sequences, over 8.5% recorded once. These records were also assigned to another study, of yellow fever vaccine responses in identical twins. That source adds: Twins' T cell vaccine responses reportedly looked partly convergent, partly personalized.

Sequenced material: CD8+ T cells sorted from blood. The TCR originated in a woman aged 18-29 years in good health. The V call is TRBV24-1, the J call TRBJ2-1; the D gene is possibly TRBD2 (5 bases). CDR3 protein: CATSDLGGSPYNEQFF. Here the CDR3 DNA reads TGTGCCACCAGTGATTTGGGTGGGAGCCCCTACAATGAGCAGTTCTTC.